This TCR beta chain was documented in a study of T-cell memory formation after mild COVID-19. In TCRdb, the 5' RACE reads were re-called with MiXCR into one record per CDR3 protein. The sample includes roughly 350,000 distinct CDR3 sequences, approximately 29% of them seen just once. Points from the study as a whole: Pre-infection memory carried some responding clones, suggesting that cross-reactive memory joined. There was no confirmation that second-wave clones peaking on day 37 were SARS-CoV-2 specific.

This CDR3 is 13 amino acids long. The V gene lost 1 base and the J gene lost 7 bases, with 8 bases spanning the gap. CDR1 is LGHNA and CDR2 is YSLEER in the germline V gene. Comments on this clonotype: The antigen remains undetermined.

Specimen: PBMCs or a T cell subset sorted from them (not recorded which). The gene calls are TRBV4-3 and TRBJ2-1; D is unresolved. The source of this sequence is an adult woman who had mild COVID-19 (a few samples of this study predate the infection). Cell type and time point are not known. In nucleotides, the CDR3 is TGCGCCAGCAGCCAAGTAGGAAATAATGAGCAGTTCTTC. Translated, it gives CASSQVGNNEQFF.